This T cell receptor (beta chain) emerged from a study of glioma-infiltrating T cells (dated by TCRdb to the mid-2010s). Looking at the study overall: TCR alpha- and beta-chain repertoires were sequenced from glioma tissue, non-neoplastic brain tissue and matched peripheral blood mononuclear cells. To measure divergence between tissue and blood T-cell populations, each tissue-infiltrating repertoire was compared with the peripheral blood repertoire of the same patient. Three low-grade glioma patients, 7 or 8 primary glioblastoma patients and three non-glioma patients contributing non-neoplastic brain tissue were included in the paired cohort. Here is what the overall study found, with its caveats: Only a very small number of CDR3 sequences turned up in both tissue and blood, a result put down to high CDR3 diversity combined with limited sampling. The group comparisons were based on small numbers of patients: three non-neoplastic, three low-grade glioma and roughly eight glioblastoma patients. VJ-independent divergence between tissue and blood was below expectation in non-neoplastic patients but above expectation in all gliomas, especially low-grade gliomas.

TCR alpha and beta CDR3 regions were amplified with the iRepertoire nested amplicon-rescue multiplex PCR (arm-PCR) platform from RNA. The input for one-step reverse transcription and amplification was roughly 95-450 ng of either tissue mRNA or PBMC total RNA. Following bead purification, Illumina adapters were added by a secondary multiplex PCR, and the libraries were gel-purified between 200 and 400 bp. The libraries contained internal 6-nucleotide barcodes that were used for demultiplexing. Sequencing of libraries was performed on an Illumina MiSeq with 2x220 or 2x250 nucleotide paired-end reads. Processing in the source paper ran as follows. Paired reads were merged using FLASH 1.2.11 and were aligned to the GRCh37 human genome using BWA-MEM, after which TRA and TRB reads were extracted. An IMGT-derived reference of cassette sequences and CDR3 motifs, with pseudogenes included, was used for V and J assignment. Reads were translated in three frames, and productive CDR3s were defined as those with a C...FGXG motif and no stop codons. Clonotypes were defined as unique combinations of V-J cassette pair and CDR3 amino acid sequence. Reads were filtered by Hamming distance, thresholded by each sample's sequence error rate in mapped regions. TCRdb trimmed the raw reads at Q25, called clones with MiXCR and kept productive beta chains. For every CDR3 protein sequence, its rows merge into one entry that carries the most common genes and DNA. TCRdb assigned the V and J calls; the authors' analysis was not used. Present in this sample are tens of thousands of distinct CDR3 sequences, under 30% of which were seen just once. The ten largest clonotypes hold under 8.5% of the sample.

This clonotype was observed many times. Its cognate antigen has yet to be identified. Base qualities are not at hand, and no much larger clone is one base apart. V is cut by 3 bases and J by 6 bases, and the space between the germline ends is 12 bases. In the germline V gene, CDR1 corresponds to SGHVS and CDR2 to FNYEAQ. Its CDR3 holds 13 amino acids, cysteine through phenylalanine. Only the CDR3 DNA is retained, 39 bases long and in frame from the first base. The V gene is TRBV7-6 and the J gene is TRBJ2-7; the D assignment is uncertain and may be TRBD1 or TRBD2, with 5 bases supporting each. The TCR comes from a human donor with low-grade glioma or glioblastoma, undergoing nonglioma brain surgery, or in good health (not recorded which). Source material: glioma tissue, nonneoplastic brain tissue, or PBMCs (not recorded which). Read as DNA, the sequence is TGTGCCAGCAGCTTCCGGGACGGCCTCGAGCAGTACTTC. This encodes CASSFRDGLEQYF.